The 2 T cell receptor beta chains presented below share a single source sample, sequenced in a study of blood T cell repertoires in COVID-19. Profiling relied on immunoSEQ multiplex PCR, and the TCRdb table lists in-frame clones only, not all of them. This table holds 50,000 to 70,000 clones, 65% to 90% found once. Sequencing input: peripheral blood. These TCRs come from an older woman with acute or convalescent COVID-19.

The chain has TRBV2 and TRBJ2-1, with D perhaps matching TRBD2 (5 bases). V was trimmed by 5 bases and J by 15 bases, leaving 17 bases between them. Germline assignment: CDR1 SNHLY and CDR2 FYNNEI. The CDR3 has 12 amino acids. The CDR3 coding sequence is TGTGCCAGCAGTACCGGACTCGGGTCCGTGTTCTTC. It yields the protein CASSTGLGSVFF.

The chain employs TRBV19 and TRBJ1-3, with D uncertain. Trimming pared 1 base from V and 0 bases from J, leaving 10 bases between. The CDR3 extends over 16 amino acids. Germline-derived CDR1 and CDR2 are LNHDA and SQIVND (reference sequence). The CDR3 loop is CASSIGRRISGNTIYF. CDR3 in DNA: TGTGCCAGTAGTATAGGGCGGCGGATCTCTGGAAACACCATATATTTT.